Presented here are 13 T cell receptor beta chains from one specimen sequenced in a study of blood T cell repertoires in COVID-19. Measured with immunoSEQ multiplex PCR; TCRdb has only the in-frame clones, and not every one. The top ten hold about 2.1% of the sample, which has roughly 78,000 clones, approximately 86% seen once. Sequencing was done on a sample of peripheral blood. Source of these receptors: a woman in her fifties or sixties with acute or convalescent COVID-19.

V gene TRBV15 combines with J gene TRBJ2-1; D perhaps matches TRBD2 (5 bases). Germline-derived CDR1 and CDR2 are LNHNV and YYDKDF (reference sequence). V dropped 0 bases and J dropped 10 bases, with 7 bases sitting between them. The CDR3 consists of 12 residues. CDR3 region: CATSRDRGEQFF. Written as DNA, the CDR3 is TGTGCCACCAGCAGAGACAGAGGGGAGCAGTTCTTC.

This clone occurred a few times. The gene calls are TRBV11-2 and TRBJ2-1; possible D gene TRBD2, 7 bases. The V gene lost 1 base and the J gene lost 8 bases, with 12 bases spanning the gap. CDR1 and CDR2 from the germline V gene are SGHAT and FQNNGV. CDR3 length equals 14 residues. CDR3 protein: CASSLAGGGYEQFF. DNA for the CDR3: TGTGCCAGCAGCTTAGCTGGGGGGGGCTATGAGCAGTTCTTC.

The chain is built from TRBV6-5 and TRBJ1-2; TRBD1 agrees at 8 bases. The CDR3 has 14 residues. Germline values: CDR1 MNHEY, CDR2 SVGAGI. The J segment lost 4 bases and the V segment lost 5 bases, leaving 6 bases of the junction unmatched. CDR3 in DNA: TGTGCCAGCAGTCCCCTTGGACAGGGCTATGGCTACACCTTC. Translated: CASSPLGQGYGYTF.

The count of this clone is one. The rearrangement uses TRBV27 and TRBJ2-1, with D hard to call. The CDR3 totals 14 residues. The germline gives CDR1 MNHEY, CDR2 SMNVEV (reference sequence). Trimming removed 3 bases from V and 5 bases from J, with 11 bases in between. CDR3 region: CASSFLGLDNEQFF. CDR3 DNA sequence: TGTGCCAGCAGTTTTTTGGGCCTGGACAATGAGCAGTTCTTC.

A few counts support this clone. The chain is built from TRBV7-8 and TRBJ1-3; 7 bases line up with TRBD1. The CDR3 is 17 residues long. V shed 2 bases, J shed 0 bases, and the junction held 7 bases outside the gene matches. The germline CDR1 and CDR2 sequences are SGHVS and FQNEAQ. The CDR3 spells CASSLFGQAFSGNTIYF. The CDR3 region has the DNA TGTGCCAGCAGCTTATTTGGACAGGCGTTCTCTGGAAACACCATATATTTT.

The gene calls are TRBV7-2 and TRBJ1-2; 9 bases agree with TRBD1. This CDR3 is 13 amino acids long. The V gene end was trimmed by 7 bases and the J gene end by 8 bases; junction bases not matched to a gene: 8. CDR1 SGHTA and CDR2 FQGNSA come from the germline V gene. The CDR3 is CASNLQGARGYTF. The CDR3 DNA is TGTGCCAGCAACCTACAGGGGGCCCGAGGCTACACCTTC. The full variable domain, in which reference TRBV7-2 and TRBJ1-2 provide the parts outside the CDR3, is GAGVSQSPSNKVTEKGKDVELRCDPISGHTALYWYRQSLGQGLEFLIYFQGNSAPDKSGLPSDRFSAERTGGSVSTLTIQRTQQEDSAVYLCASNLQGARGYTFGSGTRLTVV.

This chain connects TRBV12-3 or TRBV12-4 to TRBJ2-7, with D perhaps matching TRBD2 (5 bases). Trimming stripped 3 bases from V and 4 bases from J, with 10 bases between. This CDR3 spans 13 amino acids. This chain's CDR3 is CASSLAGFYEQYF. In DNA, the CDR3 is TGTGCCAGCAGTTTGGCGGGTTTTTACGAGCAGTACTTC.

The CDR3 nucleotides are TGTGCCAGCACCCCCGGGACAGGGTACGATGAGCAGTTCTTC. It codes for CASTPGTGYDEQFF. This chain uses TRBV7-2 with TRBJ2-1, with 9 bases identical to TRBD1. Germline V gives CDR1 SGHTA, CDR2 FQGNSA. V was clipped by 7 bases and J by 8 bases; unmatched bases: 9. CDR3 length: 14 residues.

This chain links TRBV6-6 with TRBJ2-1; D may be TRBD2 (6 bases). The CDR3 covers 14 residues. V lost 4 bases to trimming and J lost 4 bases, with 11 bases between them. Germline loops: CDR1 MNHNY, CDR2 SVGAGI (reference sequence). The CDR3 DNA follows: TGTGCCAGCAGTTCCCCCGGGAGATACAATGAGCAGTTCTTC. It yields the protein CASSSPGRYNEQFF.

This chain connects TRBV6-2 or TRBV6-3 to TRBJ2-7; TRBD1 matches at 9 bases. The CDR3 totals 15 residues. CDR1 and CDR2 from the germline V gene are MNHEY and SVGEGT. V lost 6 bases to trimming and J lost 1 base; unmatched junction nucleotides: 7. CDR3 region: CASSHRTGASYEQYF. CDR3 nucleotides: TGTGCCAGCAGCCATCGGACAGGGGCATCCTACGAGCAGTACTTC.

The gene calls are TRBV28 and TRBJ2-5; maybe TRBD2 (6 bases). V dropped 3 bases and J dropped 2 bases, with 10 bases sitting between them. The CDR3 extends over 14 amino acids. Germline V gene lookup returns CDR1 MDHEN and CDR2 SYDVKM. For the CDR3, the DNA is TGTGCCAGCAGTTTTGCGGGGCCGCAAGAGACCCAGTACTTC. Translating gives CASSFAGPQETQYF.

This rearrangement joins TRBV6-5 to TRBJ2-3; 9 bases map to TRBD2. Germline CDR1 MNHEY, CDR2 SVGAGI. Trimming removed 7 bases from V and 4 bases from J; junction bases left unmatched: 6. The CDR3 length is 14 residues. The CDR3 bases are TGTGCCAGCACCCTAGCGGGGCCCCCAGATACGCAGTATTTT. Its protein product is CASTLAGPPDTQYF.

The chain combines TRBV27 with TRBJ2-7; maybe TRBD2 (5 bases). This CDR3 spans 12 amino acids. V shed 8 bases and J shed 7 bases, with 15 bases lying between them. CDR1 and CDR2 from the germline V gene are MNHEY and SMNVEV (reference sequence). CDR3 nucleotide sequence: TGTGCCAGCCAAGACTGGCCGGGGGAGCAGTACTTC. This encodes CASQDWPGEQYF.